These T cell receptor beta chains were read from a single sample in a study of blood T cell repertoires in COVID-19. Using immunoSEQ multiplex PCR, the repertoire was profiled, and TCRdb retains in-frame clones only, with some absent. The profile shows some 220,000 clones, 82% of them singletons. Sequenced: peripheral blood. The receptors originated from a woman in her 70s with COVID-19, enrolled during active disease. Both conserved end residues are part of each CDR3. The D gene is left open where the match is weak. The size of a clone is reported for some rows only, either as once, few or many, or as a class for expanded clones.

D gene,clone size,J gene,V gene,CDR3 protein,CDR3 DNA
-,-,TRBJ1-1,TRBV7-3,CASSLGQTNTEAFF,TGTGCCAGCAGCTTGGGACAAACGAACACTGAAGCTTTCTTT
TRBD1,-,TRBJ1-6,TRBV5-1,CASSLRTGYNSPLHF,TGCGCCAGCAGCTTGCGGACAGGCTATAATTCACCCCTCCACTTT
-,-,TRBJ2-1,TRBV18,CASSLQGGSYNEQFF,TGTGCCAGCTCACTTCAGGGGGGCTCCTACAATGAGCAGTTCTTC
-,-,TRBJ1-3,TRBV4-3,CASSQDYISGNTIYF,TGCGCCAGCAGCCAAGATTACATCTCTGGAAACACCATATATTTT
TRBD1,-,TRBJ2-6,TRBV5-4,CASRAGGSGANVLTF,TGTGCCAGCAGGGCAGGGGGCTCTGGGGCCAACGTCCTGACTTTC
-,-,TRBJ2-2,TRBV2,CASRKQVNTGELFF,TGTGCCAGCAGGAAACAGGTGAACACCGGGGAGCTGTTTTTT
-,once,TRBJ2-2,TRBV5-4,CASTRAGELFF,TGTGCCAGCACCCGAGCCGGGGAGCTGTTTTTT
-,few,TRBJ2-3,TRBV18,CASSGGAPDTQYF,TGTGCCAGCTCTGGAGGGGCACCCGATACGCAGTATTTT
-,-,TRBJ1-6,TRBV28,CASSIPVTGLGRSPLHF,TGTGCCAGCAGTATTCCCGTAACAGGGCTGGGAAGGTCACCCCTCCACTTT
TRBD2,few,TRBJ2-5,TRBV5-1,CASSLAGRGQETQYF,TGCGCCAGCAGCTTGGCTGGGAGGGGACAAGAGACCCAGTACTTC
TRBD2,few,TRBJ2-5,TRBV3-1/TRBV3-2,CASSQGTTSGRTKTQYF,TGTGCCAGCAGCCAAGGCACTACTAGCGGGAGAACAAAGACCCAGTACTTC
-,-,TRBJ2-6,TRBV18,CASSPGGSGANVLTF,TGTGCCAGCTCACCAGGAGGCTCTGGGGCCAACGTCCTGACTTTC
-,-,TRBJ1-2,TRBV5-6,CASSLDSPGGYTF,TGTGCCAGCAGCTTGGACAGCCCGGGGGGCTACACCTTC
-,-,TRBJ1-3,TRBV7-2,CASSLKGDNSGNTIYF,TGTGCCAGCAGCTTAAAAGGGGATAACTCTGGAAACACCATATATTTT
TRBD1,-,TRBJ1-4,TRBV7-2,CASTRDRGELFF,TGTGCCAGCACCCGGGACAGGGGGGAACTGTTTTTT
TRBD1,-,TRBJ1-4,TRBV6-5,CASSYTSGGKLFF,TGTGCCAGCAGTTACACCTCAGGGGGAAAACTGTTTTTT
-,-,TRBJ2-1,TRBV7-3,CASSSQASGLYNEQFF,TGTGCCAGCAGCTCCCAGGCAAGCGGTTTATACAATGAGCAGTTCTTC
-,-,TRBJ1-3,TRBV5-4,CASSLDSAKRNTIYF,TGTGCCAGCAGCTTGGATAGCGCAAAGAGAAACACCATATATTTT
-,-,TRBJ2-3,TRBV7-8,CASSLSRDSTQYF,TGTGCCAGCAGCTTAAGTCGAGACTCCACGCAGTATTTT
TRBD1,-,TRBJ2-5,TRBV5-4,CASSIRTGGRGIQETQYF,TGTGCCAGCAGCATCCGGACAGGAGGTCGGGGAATCCAAGAGACCCAGTACTTC
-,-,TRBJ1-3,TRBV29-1,CSAKTGTGNTIYF,TGCAGCGCAAAAACAGGGACTGGAAACACCATATATTTT
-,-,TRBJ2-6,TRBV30,CACFSGSSGANVLTF,TGTGCCTGCTTTTCAGGGTCCTCTGGGGCCAACGTCCTGACTTTC
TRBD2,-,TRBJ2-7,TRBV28,CASSIPGTSGKQYF,TGTGCCAGCAGTATCCCCGGGACTAGCGGCAAGCAGTACTTC
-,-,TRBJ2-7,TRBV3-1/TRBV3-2,CASSPLGREQYF,TGTGCCAGCAGCCCCCTGGGGAGGGAGCAGTACTTC